This T cell receptor (beta chain) was identified during a study of radiation and T cells in renal cell carcinoma. Regarding the study as a whole: Baseline intratumoral clonotype presence is unknown without pretreatment biopsies.

In the case of this clone: Antigen specificity is unknown.

Regarding time point: blood 2 weeks post-SBRT. Documented treatment: 15 Gy SBRT to primary tumor, nephrectomy 4 weeks later. Serial blood draws occurred at baseline and 2 and 4 weeks post-SBRT. The CDR3 totals 12 residues. Germline V gene data show CDR1 as SGHRS and CDR2 as YFSETQ. Trimming took 3 bases from V and 8 from J, leaving 11 bases between them. Here immunoSEQ multiplex PCR was the method, and the copy in TCRdb shows in-frame clones only, minus some. The sample carries some 130,000 clones, approximately 75% recorded once. The chain combines TRBV5-1 with TRBJ1-2; TRBD1 might be the D (5 bases). Sample: blood, taken from a patient whose treatment included radiotherapy and nephrectomy. This receptor was identified in a woman aged 55-70 years with renal cell carcinoma. CDR3 in amino acids: CASSSGTHGYTF. The DNA for the CDR3 is TGCGCCAGCAGCTCCGGGACGCACGGCTACACCTTC.